The entry that follows covers one T cell receptor (beta chain) sequence. Antigen specificity is unknown. The sample comes from a study of cytomegalovirus exposure and HLA in healthy donors. Study information: In an earlier analysis, 90 million to 130 million unique TCR beta sequences were found from about 180 million T cells.

PCR was performed using 60 Vbeta and 13 Jbeta primers. Generated by immunoSEQ multiplex PCR, the TCRdb table keeps only in-frame clones and is missing some. The table includes 170,000 or so clones, around 83% detected once. Trimming removed 3 bases from V and 4 bases from J, with 13 bases in between. Germline V gene data show CDR1 as SGHRS and CDR2 as YFSETQ. This CDR3 comprises 14 residues. Study-wide findings and caveats: Several of the most significant clusters appeared linked to common viral pathogens, based on a later analysis.

The sequencing input was PBMCs. The chain uses TRBV5-1 and TRBJ2-5, with D perhaps TRBD1 (6 bases). The source is a man over 45 in good health and CMV-seronegative. The CDR3 loop reads CASSSYTGRETQYF. DNA of the CDR3: TGCGCCAGCAGCTCCTACACAGGGAGAGAGACCCAGTACTTC.